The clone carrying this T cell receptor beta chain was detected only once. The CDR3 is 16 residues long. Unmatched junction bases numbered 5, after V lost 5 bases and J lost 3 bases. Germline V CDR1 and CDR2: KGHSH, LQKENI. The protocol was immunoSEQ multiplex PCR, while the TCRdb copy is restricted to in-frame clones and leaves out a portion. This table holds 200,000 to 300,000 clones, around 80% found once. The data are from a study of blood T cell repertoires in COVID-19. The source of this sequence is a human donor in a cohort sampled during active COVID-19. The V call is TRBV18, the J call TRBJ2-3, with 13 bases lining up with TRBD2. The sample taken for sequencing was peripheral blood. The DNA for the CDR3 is TGTGCCAGCTCATTAGGGACTAGCGGGGCGACAGATACGCAGTATTTT. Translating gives CASSLGTSGATDTQYF.